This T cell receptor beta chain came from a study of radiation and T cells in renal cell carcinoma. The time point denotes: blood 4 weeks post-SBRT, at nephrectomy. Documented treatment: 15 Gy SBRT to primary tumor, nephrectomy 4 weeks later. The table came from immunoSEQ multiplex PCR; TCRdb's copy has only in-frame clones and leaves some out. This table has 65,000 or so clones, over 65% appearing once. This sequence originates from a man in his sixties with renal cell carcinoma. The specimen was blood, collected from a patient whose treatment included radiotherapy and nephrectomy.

The CDR3 DNA sequence: TGTGCCACCAGCAGAGATCGAGGAGGGATTTCCTACAATGAGCAGTTCTTC. It encodes CATSRDRGGISYNEQFF. V gene TRBV15 combines with J gene TRBJ2-1, with a possible D match to TRBD2 (6 bases). The germline gives CDR1 LNHNV, CDR2 YYDKDF (reference sequence). Trimming took off 0 bases at V and 1 base at J, with 13 bases between the two ends. The CDR3 has 17 amino acids.